Listed below are T cell receptor beta chains from one sample, sequenced in a study of blood T cell repertoires in COVID-19. Sequencing was performed with immunoSEQ multiplex PCR; in TCRdb, only in-frame clones are kept and a portion is missing. This repertoire shows 350,000 to 450,000 clones, 85% found once; its top ten account for about 3.6%. Sequenced input: peripheral blood. Source of these receptors: a woman aged 18-29 years with acute or convalescent COVID-19. The CDR3 runs from the conserved cysteine through the conserved F or W. D genes are given only for firm matches. Not every row has a clone size; where given, it reads once, few, many or a size class.

NA	NA	TRBV7-3	TRBJ2-1	TGTGCCAGCAGCTCGACTGGGAATGAGCAGTTCTTC	CASSSTGNEQFF
TRBD1	NA	TRBV6-1	TRBJ1-1	TGTGCCAGCAGTGAAGGGACAGGGGGCGGGACTGAAGCTTTCTTT	CASSEGTGGGTEAFF
TRBD1	NA	TRBV13	TRBJ2-2	TGTGCCAGCAGCCGACAGGGGGGTTACACCGGGGAGCTGTTTTTT	CASSRQGGYTGELFF
TRBD2	NA	TRBV2	TRBJ2-1	TGTGCCAGCAGTGGGCTAGCGGAGGACAATGAGCAGTTCTTC	CASSGLAEDNEQFF
NA	NA	TRBV29-1	TRBJ1-6	TGCAGCGTTGGGGCGACAGGAAATTCACCCCTCCACTTT	CSVGATGNSPLHF
NA	NA	TRBV2	TRBJ1-1	TGTGCCAGCAGTGAAATCGAGAGAAACACTGAAGCTTTCTTT	CASSEIERNTEAFF
NA	NA	TRBV18	TRBJ2-7	TGTGCCAGCTCACCCGGACTGATCGGCTTTAGCTCCTACGAGCAGTACTTC	CASSPGLIGFSSYEQYF
TRBD1	few	TRBV10-3	TRBJ2-7	TGTGCCATCAGCCCGGGACAGGGGCTTTACGAGCAGTACTTC	CAISPGQGLYEQYF
NA	once	TRBV19	TRBJ1-4	TGTGCCAGTAGTAAGCAGGGTGGCGAAAAACTGTTTTTT	CASSKQGGEKLFF
TRBD1	NA	TRBV15	TRBJ1-1	TGTGCCACCAGCAAAAAGACAGGGGTTTGGGAAGCTTTCTTT	CATSKKTGVWEAFF
TRBD1	NA	TRBV10-3	TRBJ2-7	TGTGCCCCCCCTAGATCGGACAGGGCCTACGAGCAGTACTTC	CAPPRSDRAYEQYF